This TCR beta chain originates from a study of blood T cell repertoires in COVID-19. The wider study: Whether acute or convalescent, the COVID-19 samples came from the United States, Italy and Spain. The analysed material was cDNA or gDNA that came from T cells, B-cell-depleted T cells, or PBMCs.

Germline loops: CDR1 SGHTA, CDR2 FQGNSA. The CDR3 is made up of 14 amino acids. J gave up 0 bases and V 4 bases, and 1 base lay outside the gene matches. Produced via immunoSEQ multiplex PCR; TCRdb's table is partial and in-frame only. The sample yields approximately 200,000 clones, 80% to 90% seen once. The sample taken for sequencing was peripheral blood. This clonotype was obtained from a man aged 60-69 years with acute or convalescent COVID-19. This chain uses TRBV7-2 with TRBJ1-1; 8 bases line up with TRBD1. CDR3 loop: CASSSDRVNTEAFF. CDR3 DNA: TGTGCCAGCAGCTCGGACAGGGTGAACACTGAAGCTTTCTTT. Full variable domain (rest looked up from reference TRBV7-2 and TRBJ1-1): GAGVSQSPSNKVTEKGKDVELRCDPISGHTALYWYRQSLGQGLEFLIYFQGNSAPDKSGLPSDRFSAERTGGSVSTLTIQRTQQEDSAVYLCASSSDRVNTEAFFGQGTRLTVV.